The 18 T cell receptor beta chains in this list originate from one sample, sequenced in a study of cytomegalovirus exposure and HLA in healthy donors. The PCR used 60 Vbeta and 13 Jbeta primers. The protocol was immunoSEQ multiplex PCR, while the TCRdb copy is restricted to in-frame clones and leaves out a portion. Seen here are about 140,000 clones, 65% to 80% observed once, and the top ten hold 2.5% to 3.5%. The specimen was PBMCs. The receptor set was obtained from a male donor in good health and CMV-seronegative.

The chain uses TRBV2 and TRBJ2-2; 12 bases map to TRBD2. Germline V gene lookup returns CDR1 SNHLY and CDR2 FYNNEI. With V trimmed by 6 bases and J by 4 bases, 15 bases remained unmatched. The CDR3 is made up of 19 amino acids. The CDR3 is CASSQTLASGRVGTGELFF. The CDR3 DNA sequence: TGTGCCAGCAGCCAAACCCTGGCTAGCGGGAGGGTCGGCACCGGGGAGCTGTTTTTT.

The rearrangement links TRBV6-1 to TRBJ1-5; 8 bases fit TRBD1. V lost 4 bases to trimming and J lost 0 bases; unmatched junction nucleotides: 8. From germline, CDR1 is MNHNS and CDR2 SASEGT. The CDR3 loop spans 17 amino acids. CDR3 sequence: CASSGKPGGYSNQPQHF. Written as DNA, the CDR3 is TGTGCCAGCAGTGGGAAGCCAGGGGGCTATAGCAATCAGCCCCAGCATTTT.

The V gene is TRBV18, the J gene TRBJ2-5, with a tentative D call TRBD1 (6 bases). Trimming left V 2 bases short and J 5 bases short, with 15 bases between. Germline V gene lookup returns CDR1 KGHSH and CDR2 LQKENI. CDR3 size: 15 residues. CDR3 amino acids: CASSPNRVVAETQYF. CDR3 DNA: TGTGCCAGCTCACCAAACAGGGTGGTGGCGGAGACCCAGTACTTC.

This chain links TRBV11-2 with TRBJ2-5; the D gene is possibly TRBD2 (6 bases). The CDR3 has 16 residues. With 3 bases removed from V and 1 base from J, the gap between germline ends came to 15 bases. Germline V gives CDR1 SGHAT, CDR2 FQNNGV. The CDR3, as DNA: TGTGCCAGCAGCTTGTGGTCGCGGGGAGGCCAAGAGACCCAGTACTTC. It encodes CASSLWSRGGQETQYF. The variable domain in full, completed from reference TRBV11-2 and TRBJ2-5, reads EAGVAQSPRYKIIEKRQSVAFWCNPISGHATLYWYQQILGQGPKLLIQFQNNGVVDDSQLPKDRFSAERLKGVDSTLKIQPAKLEDSAVYLCASSLWSRGGQETQYFGPGTRLLVL.

This chain joins TRBV28 and TRBJ1-6; D is possibly TRBD1 (6 bases). Trimming shortened V by 3 bases and J by 7 bases, and 16 bases separated the two germline ends. Germline loops: CDR1 MDHEN, CDR2 SYDVKM. The CDR3 covers 16 residues. The CDR3 DNA sequence: TGTGCCAGCAGTTTTAGTGGGGGCCGGCGGAATTCACCCCTCCACTTT. This sequence encodes CASSFSGGRRNSPLHF.

On this clone: The same CDR3 is also encoded by other DNA sequences in this sample. In DNA, the CDR3 is TGTGCCAGCAGCCTTGTAGCGGCCTACAATGAGCAGTTCTTC. As protein: CASSLVAAYNEQFF. The chain combines TRBV7-9 with TRBJ2-1; D possibly corresponds to TRBD2 (6 bases). V gave up 5 bases and J gave up 2 bases, with 10 bases separating them. The CDR3 consists of 14 residues. From germline, CDR1 is SEHNR and CDR2 FQNEAQ (reference sequence). The full variable domain, rest sourced from reference TRBV7-9 and TRBJ2-1, is DTGVSQNPRHKITKRGQNVTFRCDPISEHNRLYWYRQTLGQGPEFLTYFQNEAQLEKSRLLSDRFSAERPKGSFSTLEIQRTEQGDSAMYLCASSLVAAYNEQFFGPGTRLTVL.

The chain has TRBV5-1 and TRBJ2-2; 7 bases fit TRBD1. Germline CDR1 and CDR2: SGHRS and YFSETQ. The junction had 8 bases not matched to a gene; V was cut back by 2 bases and J by 4 bases. The CDR3 has 16 amino acids. As DNA, the CDR3 is TGCGCCAGCAGCTTCCGGGACAGTCTTCTCACCGGGGAGCTGTTTTTT. Protein sequence: CASSFRDSLLTGELFF.

The sample holds one count of this clone. The gene calls are TRBV19 and TRBJ1-1, with D maybe TRBD1 (6 bases). The V end was cut by 5 bases, the J end by 8 bases, with 12 bases between. This CDR3 has 12 residues. Per germline, CDR1 LNHDA and CDR2 SQIVND (reference sequence). Written as DNA, the CDR3 is TGTGCCAGTAGTCCCCCGGACAGAGAAGCTTTCTTT. Encoded protein: CASSPPDREAFF.

This clone was recorded a few times. The chain joins TRBV28 to TRBJ2-7; 8 bases are a match to TRBD1. J was trimmed by 6 bases and V by 8 bases; bases with no gene match: 3. The CDR3 has 11 amino acids. CDR1 is MDHEN, CDR2 SYDVKM, per germline. CDR3: CASVGTGEQYF. The CDR3 DNA sequence: TGTGCCAGCGTTGGGACAGGCGAGCAGTACTTC.

A remark on this clone: The same CDR3 can be traced to other DNA sequences in this sample. The chain employs TRBV6-6 and TRBJ2-7; the D gene is possibly TRBD2 (6 bases). V lost 0 bases to trimming and J lost 2 bases, with 8 bases between them. Germline V gene lookup returns CDR1 MNHNY and CDR2 SVGAGI (reference sequence). CDR3 length: 14 amino acids. In DNA form, the CDR3 reads TGTGCCAGCAGTTACTCGGAGGGAGCCTACGAGCAGTACTTC. Translated, it gives CASSYSEGAYEQYF.

The rearrangement joins TRBV5-6 to TRBJ2-1, with 11 bases matching TRBD1. V shed 7 bases and J 4 bases; nucleotides not matched to a gene: 16. The CDR3 contains 18 residues. The germline gives CDR1 SGHDT, CDR2 YYEEEE. CDR3 bases: TGTGCCAGCGCTCGACGAGCCACCGGGACAGGGGGATACAATGAGCAGTTCTTC. This translates into CASARRATGTGGYNEQFF.

The chain recombines TRBV7-9 with TRBJ1-3; perhaps TRBD1 as D (6 bases). V lost 2 bases and J lost 2, with 10 bases in between. Germline CDR1 and CDR2: SEHNR and FQNEAQ (reference sequence). This CDR3 is built from 15 residues. Here the CDR3 reads CASSLSGVAGNTIYF. In DNA form, the CDR3 reads TGTGCCAGCAGCTTATCAGGGGTCGCTGGAAACACCATATATTTT.

Comment on this clone: Other DNA sequences in this specimen translate into the identical CDR3. The V call is TRBV5-1, the J call TRBJ2-7; D might be TRBD2 (5 bases). The CDR3 runs 14 residues. The V end lost 0 bases, the J end lost 2 bases, and 9 bases lay between the germline ends. Germline CDR1 SGHRS, CDR2 YFSETQ. Here the CDR3 DNA reads TGCGCCAGCAGCTTGGCTGGAGGACCCTACGAGCAGTACTTC. It encodes CASSLAGGPYEQYF.

The chain recombines TRBV4-3 with TRBJ2-5, with 14 bases fitting TRBD2. The CDR3 extends over 15 amino acids. Per the germline V gene, CDR1 is LGHNA and CDR2 is YSLEER. V was clipped by 4 bases and J by 3 bases; unmatched bases: 1. The CDR3 spells CASSPGLAGEETQYF. The CDR3 bases are TGCGCCAGCAGCCCGGGACTAGCGGGAGAAGAGACCCAGTACTTC.

The V gene is TRBV7-9, the J gene TRBJ2-1, with 9 bases matching TRBD1. The length of the CDR3 is 15 residues. V shed 5 bases and J 3 bases; nucleotides not matched to a gene: 5. The germline CDR1 and CDR2 sequences are SEHNR and FQNEAQ (reference sequence). The CDR3, as DNA: TGTGCCAGCAGCCATACAGGGGGCTTCTACAATGAGCAGTTCTTC. The encoded protein is CASSHTGGFYNEQFF.

About this clone itself: The junction departs from germline at one end; a sequencing error may be responsible. The CDR3 region is CASSLAGLGRNEQFF. The CDR3 DNA follows: TGTGCCAGCAGCCTAGCGGGACTAGGACGGAATGAGCAGTTCTTC. The genes are TRBV7-2 and TRBJ2-1; TRBD2 agrees at 9 bases. Per germline, CDR1 SGHTA and CDR2 FQGNSA. The CDR3 extends over 15 amino acids.

J is TRBJ2-3 and V is TRBV4-3, with D maybe TRBD2 (7 bases). Germline CDR1 reads LGHNA; CDR2 reads YSLEER. Trimming took 4 bases from V and 1 from J, leaving 15 bases between them. CDR3 length equals 16 residues. The CDR3 DNA reads TGCGCCAGCAGCCGGGGGGGGCAGGTTCGCACAGATACGCAGTATTTT. Its protein product is CASSRGGQVRTDTQYF.

V and J are TRBV7-9 and TRBJ2-1, with a tentative D call TRBD2 (6 bases). V was pared by 5 bases and J by 5 bases, with 19 bases between. Per the germline V gene, CDR1 is SEHNR and CDR2 is FQNEAQ (reference sequence). The CDR3 extends over 16 amino acids. For the CDR3, the DNA is TGTGCCAGCAGCCTTTACTGGCTAGCGAGAAACAATGAGCAGTTCTTC. It yields the protein CASSLYWLARNNEQFF.